A selection of T cell receptor beta chains follows, all from one sample in a study of metastatic and nonmetastatic thyroid tumors. Using MiXCR, TCRdb reanalyzed the PCR reads. The sample records approximately 30,000 clones, around 3.9% being singletons. The sequencing input was blood. The receptors come from a male donor with papillary thyroid cancer or a benign thyroid nodule (not recorded which). Some clones in this sample may be carry-over from other donors' samples. The CDR3 runs from the conserved cysteine through the conserved F or W. D genes are given only for firm matches. The size entry is marked missing in some rows and otherwise reads once, few, many or a size class.

clone_size j_call d_call v_call cdr3_nt cdr3_aa
once TRBJ2-1 - TRBV5-1 TGCGCCAGCAGCTTATTCGGCACTAGTCTTCGTGAGCAGTTCTTC CASSLFGTSLREQFF
- TRBJ2-1 TRBD1 TRBV20-1 TGCAGTGCTCCCCGGGACAGGTTCTACAATGAGCAGTTCTTC CSAPRDRFYNEQFF
medium-sized TRBJ1-1 - TRBV6-1 TGTGCCAGCAGCGTTCTGGGGGGTGGGGGCACTGAAGCTTTCTTT CASSVLGGGGTEAFF
many TRBJ2-1 - TRBV4-3 TGCGCCAGCAGCCAAGATTTGGATGAGCAGTTCTTC CASSQDLDEQFF
many TRBJ2-1 - TRBV5-1 TGCGCCAGCAGCTTAGGCAATGAGCAGTTCTTC CASSLGNEQFF
many TRBJ2-3 TRBD2 TRBV4-1 TGCGCCAGCAGCCAATCGACTAGCGGGAGGGGTTATACGCAGTATTTT CASSQSTSGRGYTQYF
many TRBJ1-5 TRBD1 TRBV4-1 TGCGCCAGCAGCCAAGCATTCAGGGGGCTTCAGCCCCAGCATTTT CASSQAFRGLQPQHF
few TRBJ2-7 - TRBV7-9 TGTGCCAGCAGCCTATGGTGGACGCCCTCCTACGAGCAGTACTTC CASSLWWTPSYEQYF
- TRBJ1-2 - TRBV6-2/TRBV6-3 TGTGCCAGCAACGCCCAAGCCTATGGCTACACCTTC CASNAQAYGYTF
- TRBJ2-2 - TRBV15 TGTGCCACCAGCAGAGGAGGGACGGCCGGGGAGCTGTTTTTT CATSRGGTAGELFF
- TRBJ1-2 - TRBV30 TGTGCCTGGAGTGTACACAGGTTTGGCTATGGCTACACCTTC CAWSVHRFGYGYTF
- TRBJ1-1 - TRBV28 TGTGCCAGCAGTTCGCCTGCGTTTAACACTGAAGCTTTCTTT CASSSPAFNTEAFF
medium-sized TRBJ2-1 - TRBV6-2/TRBV6-3 TGTGCCAGCAGCGCCAAGTCAACAGCGTCCTACAATGAGCAGTTCTTC CASSAKSTASYNEQFF
medium-sized TRBJ2-3 TRBD2 TRBV6-1 TGTGCCAGCAGTGCCTCTGGACTAGCGGCGACAGGGCGGTATTTT CASSASGLAATGRYF
few TRBJ1-3 - TRBV20-1 TGCAGTGCTCTAATGGGGAACACCATATATTTT CSALMGNTIYF
- TRBJ2-7 - TRBV2 TGTGCCAGCAGTGTACAGGGCTGCGATCAGTACTTC CASSVQGCDQYF
few TRBJ1-2 - TRBV28 TGTGCCAGCTTTCAGGGGAATGGCTACACCTTC CASFQGNGYTF
few TRBJ1-5 - TRBV19 TGTGCCAGTACCATAGACAGCGGCAATCAGCCCCAGCATTTT CASTIDSGNQPQHF
- TRBJ2-5 - TRBV6-1 TGTGCCAGCAGTGAAGGGTTTGTGACAGTTCGGACGGATCCGACCCAGTACTTC CASSEGFVTVRTDPTQYF
many TRBJ1-4 - TRBV7-9 TGTGCCAGCAGCCAGGCGGGGCTTAATGAAAAACTGTTTTTT CASSQAGLNEKLFF
few TRBJ1-6 - TRBV28 TGTGCCAGCAGTCCTCCCAGTGGACCCCTCCACTTT CASSPPSGPLHF
many TRBJ2-5 - TRBV19 TGTGCCAGTAGTAGTGGGACGGCACAAGAGACCCAGTACTTC CASSSGTAQETQYF
- TRBJ2-5 - TRBV27 TGTGCCAGCAGTTTTTGGGGCGCGGGGACCCAGTACTTC CASSFWGAGTQYF
many TRBJ1-5 - TRBV2 TGTGCCAGCACCGATCAAGGGTATCATCCCCAGCATTTT CASTDQGYHPQHF
- TRBJ2-2 - TRBV24-1 TGTGCCACCAGTGGCGGGGCCTGGACCGGGGAGCTGTTTTTT CATSGGAWTGELFF
many TRBJ2-1 TRBD2 TRBV6-4 TGTGCCAGCAGTGACAGCGGGAGCTCCTACAATGAGCAGTTCTTC CASSDSGSSYNEQFF
many TRBJ2-2 TRBD2 TRBV7-3 TGTGCCAGCAGCTTAATGCTAGCGGGAAACAGCGGGGAGCTGTTTTTT CASSLMLAGNSGELFF
many TRBJ2-1 - TRBV11-2 TGTGCCAGCAGCTTTCTAGCTCCTGAGCAGTTCTTC CASSFLAPEQFF
few TRBJ1-5 - TRBV27 TGTGCCAGCAGTTTCTACCCGGATCAGCCCCAGCATTTT CASSFYPDQPQHF
many TRBJ2-1 - TRBV9 TGTGCCAGCCCCCCCCCAGAGCAGTTCTTC CASPPPEQFF
- TRBJ1-3 - TRBV28 TGTGCCAGCTTGGACCTGGCTGGAAACACCATATATTTT CASLDLAGNTIYF
few TRBJ2-2 TRBD1 TRBV6-1 TGTGCCAGCAGTCTTGGGACAGGGGACACCGGGGAGCTGTTTTTT CASSLGTGDTGELFF
- TRBJ2-1 - TRBV10-3 TGTGCCACAAGTGTAGGAGGACCATACAATGAGCAGTTCTTC CATSVGGPYNEQFF
- TRBJ2-7 - TRBV4-3 TGCGCCAGCAGCCGTTGCAGGGTCTACGAGCAGTACTTC CASSRCRVYEQYF
few TRBJ1-5 - TRBV20-1 TGCAGTGCTCCAATCCGACAGGTTTGGAGCAATCAGCCCCAGCATTTT CSAPIRQVWSNQPQHF
- TRBJ2-7 - TRBV6-2/TRBV6-3 TGTGCCAGCAGTTACTCGTTGGAGGTTGACTACGAGCAGTACTTC CASSYSLEVDYEQYF
many TRBJ2-3 - TRBV7-9 TGTGCCAGCAGCCAAAGAAGGATAGATACGCAGTATTTT CASSQRRIDTQYF
- TRBJ2-7 - TRBV3-1 TGTGCCAGCAGCCAAGCAACGGGATCGGTGTACTTC CASSQATGSVYF
few TRBJ1-6 TRBD1 TRBV6-2/TRBV6-3 TGTGCCAGCAGTCTGGACAGGAGCTCCTATAATTCACCCCTCCACTTT CASSLDRSSYNSPLHF
few TRBJ1-1 - TRBV5-1 TGCGCCAGCAGCCCTGGGTCAGGTGATGAAGCTTTCTTT CASSPGSGDEAFF
many TRBJ2-2 - TRBV5-4 TGTGCCAGCAGCTTGGCCCTAGGGAACACCGGGGAGCTGTTTTTT CASSLALGNTGELFF
few TRBJ2-2 - TRBV5-1 TGCGCCAGCAGCCGGCAGGGAGCGGACACCGGGGAGCTGTTCTTT CASSRQGADTGELFF
many TRBJ1-1 TRBD1 TRBV9 TGTGCCAGCAGCGTAGGGACAGGGAGGGCCATGAACACTGAAGCTTTCTTT CASSVGTGRAMNTEAFF
many TRBJ1-4 - TRBV7-9 TGTACCAGCAGCCCACCGGGCCCCGGGGAAAAACTGTTTTTT CTSSPPGPGEKLFF
few TRBJ1-5 TRBD1 TRBV6-1 TGTGCCAGCAGAGGGAGGACAGGTAATAGCAATCAGCCCCAGCATTTT CASRGRTGNSNQPQHF
few TRBJ1-2 - TRBV11-2 TGTGCCAGCAGCTTAGATCTGGGTGATGGCTACACCTTC CASSLDLGDGYTF
- TRBJ1-4 - TRBV15 TGTGCCACCAGCAGAGATAAGTTTCGGATGGATGAAAAACTGTTTTTT CATSRDKFRMDEKLFF
many TRBJ2-3 - TRBV30 TGTGCCTGGAGTTACACGGTGGGGGCCACAGATACGCAGTATTTT CAWSYTVGATDTQYF
many TRBJ2-1 TRBD2 TRBV4-2 TGTGCCAGCAGCCAAGATACTAGCGGGAGGATGTCCTACAATGAGCAGTTCTTC CASSQDTSGRMSYNEQFF
many TRBJ1-4 - TRBV5-1 TGCGCCAGCAGCTTAAACCCCCGGGGTGCAACTAATGAAAAACTGTTTTTT CASSLNPRGATNEKLFF
medium-sized TRBJ2-7 TRBD1 TRBV19 TGTGCCAGTAGTATGCAGGGGGCCTACGAGCAGTACTTC CASSMQGAYEQYF